The 15 T cell receptor beta chains below all came from one sample that was sequenced in a study of tumor-infiltrating lymphocytes in primary liver carcinoma. cDNA specific to TCR beta was made from around 450 ng of total RNA, with a constant-region primer employed for priming. ARM-PCR was slightly modified, and three nested multiplex PCR rounds with it gave rise to the TCR beta libraries. Rounds one and two of PCR, each of around 9 cycles, were primed with TRBV1-TRBV30 forward primers and a C-beta reverse primer. MiXCR, run by TCRdb on the multiplex PCR reads, gives a single entry per CDR3 protein. The table has under 110,000 distinct CDR3 sequences, around 66% seen once. Both RNA and DNA were isolated together from about 21-30 mg of bulk tissue that had not been sorted. Sequenced input: liver tumor tissue from sampling region 2. The subset: tumor region T2, inferior pole. The source of these receptors is a woman aged 55-70 years with primary liver carcinoma and hepatitis B virus infection.

This clonotype was seen many times. This chain uses TRBV5-4 with TRBJ1-1; 8 nucleotides line up with TRBD1. Germline assignment: CDR1 SGHNT and CDR2 YYREEE (reference sequence). The CDR3 loop spans 14 amino acids. The trim removed 3 bases at V and 3 bases at J, leaving 4 bases unmatched. The CDR3 DNA is TGTGCCAGCAGCTCGGGACAGGCATACACTGAAGCTTTCTTT. This encodes CASSSGQAYTEAFF.

Points on this clonotype: This may arise from a read error, as a much more abundant clone is one base away. Because it lacks the conserved phenylalanine or tryptophan at the end, this CDR3 is likely a read error. The V gene is TRBV12-3 or TRBV12-4, the J gene TRBJ2-3; no firm D call. The CDR3 extends over 15 amino acids. CDR3 protein: CTSSVADPPGDTQYL. CDR3 nucleotides: TGTACCAGCAGCGTCGCGGACCCCCCCGGGGATACGCAGTATCTT.

In its sample, this clonotype ranks as medium-sized (0.01 to 0.1%). CDR3 sequence: CASSPGTSGSTDTQYF. CDR3 coding DNA: TGTGCCAGCAGCCCAGGGACTAGCGGGAGCACAGATACGCAGTATTTT. The rearrangement links TRBV11-2 to TRBJ2-3; 12 nucleotides align to TRBD2. From germline, CDR1 is SGHAT and CDR2 FQNNGV. V lost 5 bases to trimming and J lost 0 bases; unmatched junction nucleotides: 3. The CDR3 contains 16 residues.

This clonotype showed up many times. V and J are TRBV6-5 and TRBJ2-1, with 7 bases that match TRBD2. The ends lost 7 bases at V and 0 bases at J; junction bases unmatched: 6. CDR3 size: 15 residues. From germline, CDR1 is MNHEY and CDR2 SVGAGI. In DNA, the CDR3 is TGTGCCAGCACCGAAGCGGGAAGCTCCTACAATGAGCAGTTCTTC. Its protein product is CASTEAGSSYNEQFF.

Concerning this clonotype itself: At one of its ends the junction is not consistent with the germline gene, which may arise from a read error. The chain recombines TRBV11-2 with TRBJ2-1; D may correspond to TRBD1 or TRBD2 (5 bases each). This CDR3 has 14 residues. Germline assignment: CDR1 SGHAT and CDR2 FQNNGV. The DNA of the CDR3 is TGTGCCAGCAGCTTAGATGGGGACCGTAATGAGCTGTTCTTC. This sequence encodes CASSLDGDRNELFF. Full variable domain (remainder filled in from reference TRBV11-2 and TRBJ2-1): EAGVAQSPRYKIIEKRQSVAFWCNPISGHATLYWYQQILGQGPKLLIQFQNNGVVDDSQLPKDRFSAERLKGVDSTLKIQPAKLEDSAVYLCASSLDGDRNELFFGPGTRLTVL.

Notes on this clonotype: A single base separates this from a much larger clone, so it may be a read error. This sequence joins TRBV5-6 and TRBJ2-3; TRBD2 is a possible D gene (6 bases). The CDR3 is 15 residues long. Germline loops: CDR1 SGHDT, CDR2 YYEEEE. The CDR3 here is CTSSLGGAVGDTQYF. In nucleotides, the CDR3 is TGTACCAGCAGCTTGGGGGGTGCGGTTGGAGATACGCAGTATTTT. The complete variable domain, with remaining parts taken from reference TRBV5-6 and TRBJ2-3, reads DAGVTQSPTHLIKTRGQQVTLRCSPKSGHDTVSWYQQALGQGPQFIFQYYEEEERQRGNFPDRFSGHQFPNYSSELNVNALLLGDSALYLCTSSLGGAVGDTQYFGPGTRLTVL.

With regard to this clonotype: An end of the junction differs from the germline gene, which may be a read error. The V and J genes are TRBV11-2 and TRBJ2-3, with TRBD1 matching over 8 bases. This CDR3 region has 14 residues. Germline V gene sequence: CDR1 SGHAT, CDR2 FQNNGV. The CDR3 region is CASSRQGAGDMQYF. The CDR3 coding sequence is TGTGCCAGTAGCCGGCAGGGGGCGGGTGATATGCAGTATTTT.

About this clonotype: At one boundary the junction diverges from the germline segment, which might be a read error. CDR3 sequence reads: CACSSAGQGILNDQFF. The CDR3 coding sequence is TGTGCCTGCAGCTCGGCAGGACAGGGGATTTTAAATGATCAGTTCTTC. The chain employs TRBV6-5 and TRBJ2-1; 9 bases are shared with TRBD1. Germline-derived CDR1 and CDR2 are MNHEY and SVGAGI. The CDR3 consists of 16 residues.

To note about this clonotype: It may be a read error: a sequence one base away is much more abundant. The V gene is TRBV30, the J gene TRBJ1-2; D gene unclear. Trimming left V 5 bases short and J 8 bases short, with 21 bases between. The CDR3 totals 14 residues. Germline assignment: CDR1 GTSNPN and CDR2 SVGIG (reference sequence). The CDR3 protein is CAWCDVRHAKGYTF. CDR3 DNA: TGTGCCTGGTGTGATGTCCGCCACGCTAAAGGCTACACCTTC.

Of note for this clonotype: A clone one base away is much larger, so this may be a read error. CDR3 nucleotide sequence: TGTGCCTGGAGTGAAGGGAATACACATCAAGAGACCCGGTACTTC. This sequence encodes CAWSEGNTHQETRYF. V usage is TRBV30 and J usage is TRBJ2-5, with D unresolved. Germline V gives CDR1 GTSNPN, CDR2 SVGIG (reference sequence). The CDR3 totals 15 residues.

This clonotype has at least ten counts. The chain combines TRBV5-1 with TRBJ2-3; 8 bases are a match to TRBD1. Per germline, CDR1 SGHRS and CDR2 YFSETQ. V lost 4 bases to trimming and J lost 1 base; unmatched junction nucleotides: 17. The CDR3 loop spans 19 amino acids. CDR3 loop: CASSPTLTGTGLGTDTQYF. The CDR3 coding sequence is TGCGCCAGCAGCCCTACTCTTACCGGGACAGGTTTGGGCACAGATACGCAGTATTTT.

With respect to this clonotype: At one end, the junction sequence differs from germline, possibly due to a read error. The gene calls are TRBV7-2 and TRBJ2-3; D ambiguous. The germline gives CDR1 SGHTA, CDR2 FQGNSA. The CDR3 contains 13 residues. CDR3 amino acids: CASSFSSTDMQYF. CDR3 coding DNA: TGTGCCAGCAGCTTCAGTAGCACAGATATGCAGTATTTT.

Comment on this clonotype: One end of the junction varies from germline; a read error may be responsible. V gene TRBV5-1 combines with J gene TRBJ2-2; 8 bases line up with TRBD2. The CDR3 totals 16 residues. CDR1 and CDR2 from the germline V gene are SGHRS and YFSETQ. The CDR3 protein is CASSPGGRTNTGEPFF. CDR3 bases: TGCGCCAGCAGTCCGGGAGGGAGAACGAACACCGGGGAGCCGTTTTTT. The variable domain in full, with the rest retrieved from reference TRBV5-1 and TRBJ2-2, is KAGVTQTPRYLIKTRGQQVTLSCSPISGHRSVSWYQQTPGQGLQFLFEYFSETQRNKGNFPGRFSGRQFSNSRSEMNVSTLELGDSALYLCASSPGGRTNTGEPFFGEGSRLTVL.

The chain joins TRBV4-2 to TRBJ2-3; D could derive from TRBD1 or TRBD2 (5 bases each). Germline values: CDR1 LGHNA, CDR2 YNFKEQ. With 0 bases removed from V and 6 bases from J, the gap between germline ends came to 16 bases. The CDR3 is 16 amino acids. CDR3 in amino acids: CASSQELEGPTDTQYF. CDR3 coding DNA: TGTGCCAGCAGCCAAGAACTAGAGGGACCCACTGATACGCAGTATTTT.

This clonotype has ten or more counts. The chain carries TRBV5-1 and TRBJ2-5, with 9 bases matching TRBD2. This CDR3 spans 18 amino acids. The V and J ends lost 0 bases and 2 bases, in that order; junction bases with no gene match: 11. Per germline, CDR1 SGHRS and CDR2 YFSETQ. The DNA for the CDR3 is TGCGCCAGCAGCTTGGGGCTAGCGGGAAGGGCGGTACAAGAGACCCAGTACTTC. This codes for CASSLGLAGRAVQETQYF.